This T cell receptor beta chain was recovered during a study of blood T cell repertoires in COVID-19. Cohort 3 recovered donors had two negative PCRs, clearance, or symptom resolution. Germline values: CDR1 SGDLS, CDR2 YYNGEE. The CDR3 loop spans 15 amino acids. Trimming removed 0 bases at V and 2 bases at J, with 11 bases between. Sequenced by immunoSEQ multiplex PCR; TCRdb stores in-frame clones only, minus some. The table lists about 180,000 clones, 85% of them singletons. The rearrangement joins TRBV9 to TRBJ1-2; D call uncertain. The receptor was derived from a man in his forties who had recovered from COVID-19. Specimen: PBMCs or T cells enriched from blood (not recorded which). The CDR3 DNA sequence: TGTGCCAGCAGCGTAGGAACCGGGATCAACTATGGCTACACCTTC. This gives the protein CASSVGTGINYGYTF.